A selection of T cell receptor beta chains follows, all from one sample in a study of blood T cell repertoires in COVID-19. The data were produced by immunoSEQ multiplex PCR, yet TCRdb's version contains in-frame clones alone and is incomplete. The sample lists 45,000 to 70,000 clones, around four fifths occurring once. The sample was peripheral blood. These receptor sequences come from a woman aged 50 to 65 with active or convalescent COVID-19. Each CDR3 is given with its conserved first and last residue. D genes are given only for firm matches.

>.|TRBV7-9|TRBJ1-4
CASSLRDSTTNEKLFF
>.|TRBV5-1|TRBJ1-2
CASSSSANYGYTF
>TRBD1|TRBV7-9|TRBJ1-5
CASSLATGARNQPQHF
>.|TRBV9|TRBJ2-1
CASSLDDYGDEQFF
>TRBD1|TRBV28|TRBJ2-1
CASSPPDRNTFF
>.|TRBV19|TRBJ1-5
CASSATGPSRPQHF
>TRBD2|TRBV30|TRBJ2-7
CAWSVQLADVGEQYF
>.|TRBV11-2|TRBJ1-4
CASSLRGDEKLFF
>.|TRBV7-9|TRBJ2-5
CASSLDTRGSSETQYF
>.|TRBV21-1|TRBJ2-7
CASSKATGNILYEQYF